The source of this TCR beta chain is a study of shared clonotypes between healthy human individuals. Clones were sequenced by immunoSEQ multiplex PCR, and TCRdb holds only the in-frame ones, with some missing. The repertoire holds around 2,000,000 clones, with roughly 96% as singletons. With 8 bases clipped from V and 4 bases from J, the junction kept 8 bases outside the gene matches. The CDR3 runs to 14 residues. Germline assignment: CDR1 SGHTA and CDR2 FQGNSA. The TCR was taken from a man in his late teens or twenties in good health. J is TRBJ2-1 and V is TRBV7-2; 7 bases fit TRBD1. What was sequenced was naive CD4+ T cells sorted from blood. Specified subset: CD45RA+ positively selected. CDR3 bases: TGTGCCAGCGGCACCGGGACAGCTTACAATGAGCAGTTCTTC. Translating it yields CASGTGTAYNEQFF.